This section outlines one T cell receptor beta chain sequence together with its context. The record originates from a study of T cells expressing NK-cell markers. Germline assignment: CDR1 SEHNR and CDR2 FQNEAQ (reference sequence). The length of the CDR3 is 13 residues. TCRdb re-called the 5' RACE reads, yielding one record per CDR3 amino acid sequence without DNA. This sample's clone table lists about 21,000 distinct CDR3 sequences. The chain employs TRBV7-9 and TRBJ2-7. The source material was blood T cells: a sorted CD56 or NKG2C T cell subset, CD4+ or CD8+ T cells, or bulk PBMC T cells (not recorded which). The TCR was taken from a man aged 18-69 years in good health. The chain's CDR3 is CASSWDLPYEQYF.